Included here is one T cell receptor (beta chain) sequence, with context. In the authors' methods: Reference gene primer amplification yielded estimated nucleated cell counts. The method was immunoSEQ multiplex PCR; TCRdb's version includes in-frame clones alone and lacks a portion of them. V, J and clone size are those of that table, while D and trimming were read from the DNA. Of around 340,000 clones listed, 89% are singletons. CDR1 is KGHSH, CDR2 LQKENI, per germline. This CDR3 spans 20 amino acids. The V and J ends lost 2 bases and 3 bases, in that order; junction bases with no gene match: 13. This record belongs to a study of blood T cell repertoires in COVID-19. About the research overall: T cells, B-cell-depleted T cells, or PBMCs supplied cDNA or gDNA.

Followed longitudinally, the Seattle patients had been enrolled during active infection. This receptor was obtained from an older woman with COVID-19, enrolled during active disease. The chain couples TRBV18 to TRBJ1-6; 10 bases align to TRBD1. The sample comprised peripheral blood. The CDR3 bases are TGTGCCAGCTCACCAATGGCCTCGGGACAGGGGAATTTCTATAATTCACCCCTCCACTTT. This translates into CASSPMASGQGNFYNSPLHF.